This T cell receptor beta chain was recorded in a study of blood T cell repertoires in COVID-19. About the research overall: Acute and convalescent COVID-19 samples came from the United States, Italy and Spain. Sample material is recorded as cDNA or gDNA derived from T cells, B-cell-depleted T cells, or PBMCs.

CDR1 is MGHRA and CDR2 is YSYEKL in the germline V gene. There are 17 residues in the CDR3. With 1 base removed from V and 2 bases from J, the gap between germline ends came to 15 bases. Authors' analysis steps: The assay estimated nucleated cells by amplifying reference gene primers. Libraries were prepared by immunoSEQ multiplex PCR; TCRdb keeps only in-frame clonotypes and omits some of them. The V and J calls and clone size were taken over from that table, and D and trimming were inferred from the DNA. The sample holds roughly 140,000 clones, 75% to 90% seen once. The TCR was taken from a woman aged 45-60 years with acute or convalescent COVID-19. Sample: peripheral blood. V and J are TRBV4-1 and TRBJ1-5; perhaps TRBD1 as D (6 bases). The CDR3 protein is CASSQVSGGSGNQPQHF. CDR3 coding DNA: TGCGCCAGCAGCCAAGTATCGGGGGGCAGTGGCAATCAGCCCCAGCATTTT.